The clone carrying this T cell receptor (beta chain) was seen many times. Its antigen is not identified. Given a much more abundant clone one base away, this may be a read error. The source of the sample is a study of breast tumors, draining lymph nodes, adjacent tissues. Each CDR3 protein is one row after TCRdb ran MiXCR on the multiplex PCR reads. The profile shows roughly 14,000 distinct CDR3 sequences, about three fifths of them singletons. With 3 bases removed from V and 9 bases from J, the gap between germline ends came to 15 bases. This CDR3 has 14 residues. Findings of the study overall: The lymph node origin of tumor T cells was framed as consistent with a hypothesis, not demonstrated. Findings are consistent with lymph node origin and intratumoral expansion of most tumor T cells.

This chain links TRBV12-3 or TRBV12-4 with TRBJ2-1; maybe TRBD2 (6 bases). The sequence was collected from a female donor with breast cancer. Some clones in this sample may be carry-over from other donors' samples. Sequenced material: tumor-adjacent breast tissue. In nucleotides, the CDR3 is TGTGCCAGCAGTTTCGGTGCGGGGATAGCTGAGCAGTTCTTC. Protein sequence: CASSFGAGIAEQFF.